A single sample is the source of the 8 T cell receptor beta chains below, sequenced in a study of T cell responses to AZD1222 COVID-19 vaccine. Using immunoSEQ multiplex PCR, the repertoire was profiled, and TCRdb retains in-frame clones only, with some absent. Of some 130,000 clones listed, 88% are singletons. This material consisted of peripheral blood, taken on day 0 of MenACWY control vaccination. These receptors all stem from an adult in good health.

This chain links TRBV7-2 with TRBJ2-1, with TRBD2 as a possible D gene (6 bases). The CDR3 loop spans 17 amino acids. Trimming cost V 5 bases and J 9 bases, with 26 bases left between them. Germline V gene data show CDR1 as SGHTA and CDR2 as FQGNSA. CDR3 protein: CASSLSGVSAGFSEQFF. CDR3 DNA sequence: TGTGCCAGCAGCCTCTCAGGCGTCTCAGCGGGTTTTAGTGAGCAGTTCTTC.

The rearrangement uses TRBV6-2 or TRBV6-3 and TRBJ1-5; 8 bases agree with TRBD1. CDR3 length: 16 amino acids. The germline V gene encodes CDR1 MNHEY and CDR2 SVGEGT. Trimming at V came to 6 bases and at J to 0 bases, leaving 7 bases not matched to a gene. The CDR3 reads CASRYEQGGSNQPQHF. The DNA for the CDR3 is TGTGCCAGCAGATACGAACAGGGGGGTAGCAATCAGCCCCAGCATTTT.

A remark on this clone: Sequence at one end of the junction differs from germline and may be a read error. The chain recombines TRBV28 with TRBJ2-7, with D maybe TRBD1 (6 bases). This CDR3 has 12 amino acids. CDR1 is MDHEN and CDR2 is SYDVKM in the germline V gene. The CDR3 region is CASRSRGPASHF. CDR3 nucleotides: TGTGCCAGCAGGAGCAGGGGTCCAGCCAGCCACTTC.

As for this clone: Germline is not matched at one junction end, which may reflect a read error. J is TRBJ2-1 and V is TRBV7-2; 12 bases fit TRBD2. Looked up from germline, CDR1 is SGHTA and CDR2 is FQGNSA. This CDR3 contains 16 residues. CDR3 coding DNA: TGTGCCAGCAGCCTAGCCGGACTAGCGGGATACAATGAGCAGTTCTTC. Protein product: CASSLAGLAGYNEQFF.

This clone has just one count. The CDR3 is CASSLDRGVNTEAFF. The CDR3 nucleotides are TGTGCCAGCAGCTTAGATCGGGGGGTGAACACTGAAGCTTTCTTT. The gene calls are TRBV7-3 and TRBJ1-1; D perhaps matches TRBD1 (5 bases). Germline loops: CDR1 SGHTA, CDR2 FQGTGA. CDR3 length: 15 residues. Trimming removed 2 bases at V and 0 bases at J, with 10 bases between.

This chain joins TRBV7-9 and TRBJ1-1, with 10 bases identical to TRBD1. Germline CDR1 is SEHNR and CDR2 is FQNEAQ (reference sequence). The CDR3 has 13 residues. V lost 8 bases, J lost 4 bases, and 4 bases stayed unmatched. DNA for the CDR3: TGTGCCAGCGCCGGACAGGGGGGCACTGAAGCTTTCTTT. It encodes CASAGQGGTEAFF.

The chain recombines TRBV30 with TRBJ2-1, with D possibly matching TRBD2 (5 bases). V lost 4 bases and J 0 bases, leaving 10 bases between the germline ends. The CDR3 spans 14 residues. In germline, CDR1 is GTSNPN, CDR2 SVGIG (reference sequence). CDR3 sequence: CAWNGVSSYNEQFF. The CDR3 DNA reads TGTGCCTGGAACGGGGTGAGCTCCTACAATGAGCAGTTCTTC.

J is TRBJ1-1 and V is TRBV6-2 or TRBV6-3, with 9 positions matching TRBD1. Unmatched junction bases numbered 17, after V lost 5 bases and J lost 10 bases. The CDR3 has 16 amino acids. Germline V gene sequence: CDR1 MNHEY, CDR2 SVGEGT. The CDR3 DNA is TGTGCCAGCAGTACCGGGACAGGGACTCGACATAACGTAGCTTTCTTT. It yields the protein CASSTGTGTRHNVAFF.